Shown below are 26 T cell receptor beta chains from a single sample sequenced in a study of cytomegalovirus exposure and HLA in healthy donors. 13 Jbeta primers and 60 Vbeta primers were used for the PCR. Assay used: immunoSEQ multiplex PCR; TCRdb lists only in-frame clones, some missing. This specimen shows approximately 120,000 clones; the ten leading clones hold about 2%. The sequenced sample consisted of PBMCs. These receptors were taken from a middle-aged man in good health and CMV-seronegative.

V gene TRBV6-5 combines with J gene TRBJ2-1; weak D call: TRBD1 (6 bases). Germline lookup yields CDR1 MNHEY and CDR2 SVGAGI. The CDR3 has 13 amino acids. V was trimmed by 6 bases and J by 3 bases, leaving 9 bases between them. In DNA, the CDR3 is TGTGCCAGCAGCGGGACAAACTACAATGAGCAGTTCTTC. Amino acids: CASSGTNYNEQFF.

The chain recombines TRBV6-6 with TRBJ2-1; 8 bases fit TRBD2. The trim removed 6 bases at V and 3 bases at J, leaving 7 bases unmatched. Germline assignment: CDR1 MNHNY and CDR2 SVGAGI (reference sequence). The CDR3 contains 15 residues. As DNA, the CDR3 is TGTGCCAGCAGCAAAACTAGCGGAGACTACAATGAGCAGTTCTTC. Encoded protein: CASSKTSGDYNEQFF.

The chain couples TRBV5-1 to TRBJ2-5; 9 nucleotides align to TRBD2. Germline V CDR1 and CDR2: SGHRS, YFSETQ. The CDR3 has 14 amino acids. Losses at the gene ends were 4 bases for V and 1 base for J; bases not matched to a gene: 2. This CDR3 reads CASSGGGAQETQYF. The CDR3 nucleotides are TGCGCCAGCAGCGGCGGGGGGGCCCAAGAGACCCAGTACTTC.

This chain joins TRBV7-9 and TRBJ1-5; the D gene is possibly TRBD1 (6 bases). The CDR3 spans 14 residues. Germline V gene lookup returns CDR1 SEHNR and CDR2 FQNEAQ (reference sequence). Trimming pared 5 bases from V and 3 bases from J, leaving 11 bases between. CDR3 nucleotide sequence: TGTGCCAGCAGCCAAGGGGGAAACAATCAGCCCCAGCATTTT. It encodes CASSQGGNNQPQHF.

The chain uses TRBV7-9 and TRBJ2-1; 8 nucleotides line up with TRBD1. The CDR3 is made up of 15 amino acids. V shed 5 bases and J 2 bases; nucleotides not matched to a gene: 5. The germline V gene encodes CDR1 SEHNR and CDR2 FQNEAQ (reference sequence). The CDR3 DNA is TGTGCCAGCAGCCCAGAGGACAGGGCCTACAATGAGCAGTTCTTC. Translated: CASSPEDRAYNEQFF.

The chain links TRBV7-2 to TRBJ1-5; no reliable D call. This CDR3 comprises 14 residues. Germline CDR1 SGHTA, CDR2 FQGNSA. Deletions cut 7 bases from V and 0 bases from J, with 10 bases between. The CDR3 DNA follows: TGTGCCAGCAACGAGGGTGGTAGCAATCAGCCCCAGCATTTT. Translated: CASNEGGSNQPQHF.

The chain has TRBV10-3 and TRBJ2-7; 9 nucleotides agree with TRBD1. The CDR3 is 14 amino acids. Germline trimming cut 1 base from V and 3 bases from J; bases unmatched to any gene: 1. Germline V CDR1 and CDR2: ENHRY, SYGVKD. The CDR3 here is CAISEWGQGYEQYF. The CDR3 coding sequence is TGTGCCATCAGTGAGTGGGGACAGGGCTACGAGCAGTACTTC.

This chain joins TRBV20-1 and TRBJ2-4, with 13 bases matching TRBD2. The germline CDR1 and CDR2 sequences are DFQATT and SNEGSKA (reference sequence). This CDR3 contains 11 residues. V was pared by 5 bases and J by 14 bases, with 3 bases of the junction left unmatched. DNA for the CDR3: TGCAGTGCTGGAGGACTAGCGGGAGAGTACTTC. This sequence encodes CSAGGLAGEYF.

The chain couples TRBV27 to TRBJ1-5; D perhaps matches TRBD1 (5 bases). The CDR3 has 13 residues. Between the trimmed V and J ends, which lost 6 bases and 1 base, there was a span of 7 bases. From germline, CDR1 is MNHEY and CDR2 SMNVEV (reference sequence). The CDR3 reads CASRGLSNQPQHF. CDR3 nucleotide sequence: TGTGCCAGCAGGGGGCTGAGCAATCAGCCCCAGCATTTT.

V and J are TRBV5-1 and TRBJ2-3, with 15 bases lining up with TRBD2. CDR3 length: 19 amino acids. V trimming: 3 bases; J trimming: 2 bases; junction bases outside the gene matches: 10. Germline V gene lookup returns CDR1 SGHRS and CDR2 YFSETQ. The CDR3 coding sequence is TGCGCCAGCAGCTCGGGACTAGCGGGAGGCCCAGACTTCACAGATACGCAGTATTTT. Amino acids: CASSSGLAGGPDFTDTQYF.

The rearrangement joins TRBV7-3 to TRBJ2-2; 7 bases match TRBD1. Germline CDR1 reads SGHTA; CDR2 reads FQGTGA. V shed 3 bases, J shed 8 bases, and the junction held 9 bases outside the gene matches. The CDR3 extends over 15 amino acids. The CDR3 bases are TGTGCCAGCAGCTTTCAAGGGGGCTCGGCGGGGGAGCTGTTTTTT. It codes for CASSFQGGSAGELFF.

The V call is TRBV6-5, the J call TRBJ2-7; 9 nucleotides line up with TRBD1. CDR1 is MNHEY, CDR2 SVGAGI, per germline. This CDR3 is 15 amino acids long. The J segment lost 3 bases and the V segment lost 7 bases, leaving 10 bases of the junction unmatched. This CDR3 reads CASTSPGQGLYEQYF. Written as DNA, the CDR3 is TGTGCCAGCACCTCTCCGGGACAGGGCCTCTACGAGCAGTACTTC.

This sequence joins TRBV28 and TRBJ2-1, with 7 nucleotides matching TRBD2. CDR1 and CDR2 from the germline V gene are MDHEN and SYDVKM. J lost 3 bases, V lost 5 bases, and 13 bases had no gene match. The CDR3 has 17 amino acids. The CDR3 reads CASSRTHLAVLYNEQFF. In DNA form, the CDR3 reads TGTGCCAGCAGTCGGACCCATCTAGCGGTTCTCTACAATGAGCAGTTCTTC.

The chain has TRBV15 and TRBJ1-1, with a tentative D call TRBD1 (6 bases). From germline, CDR1 is LNHNV and CDR2 YYDKDF (reference sequence). The CDR3 length is 14 residues. Between the trimmed V and J ends, which lost 1 base and 4 bases, there was a span of 10 bases. CDR3 in DNA: TGTGCCACCAGCAGAGGGGGGGGGCCCACTGAAGCTTTCTTT. Encoded protein: CATSRGGGPTEAFF.

The chain joins TRBV2 to TRBJ1-1; D gene ambiguous. V was pared by 7 bases and J by 1 base, with 7 bases between. This CDR3 contains 12 residues. Germline lookup yields CDR1 SNHLY and CDR2 FYNNEI. The CDR3 loop is CASKVENTEAFF. CDR3 DNA sequence: TGTGCCAGCAAAGTAGAGAACACTGAAGCTTTCTTT.

To note about this clone: This CDR3 fails to terminate in the conserved phenylalanine or tryptophan, so it likely reflects a read error. It is unclear where the CDR3 begins or ends on the DNA, so no DNA is shown, and the CDR3 is as TCRdb lists it. The chain links TRBV30 to TRBJ1-5. The germline gives CDR1 GTSNPN, CDR2 SVGIG (reference sequence). Counting both end residues, the CDR3 totals 13 amino acids. CDR3 amino acids: CAWSNRGYQPQHL.

The rearrangement uses TRBV11-2 and TRBJ2-3; D perhaps matches TRBD1 (5 bases). V dropped 8 bases and J dropped 5 bases, with 23 bases sitting between them. The germline V gene has CDR1 SGHAT and CDR2 FQNNGV. The CDR3 contains 16 residues. CDR3 in DNA: TGTGCCAGCTCGCATGCAAATAGGATCAGGGAAGATACGCAGTATTTT. This encodes CASSHANRIREDTQYF. The complete variable domain, with remaining parts taken from reference TRBV11-2 and TRBJ2-3, reads EAGVAQSPRYKIIEKRQSVAFWCNPISGHATLYWYQQILGQGPKLLIQFQNNGVVDDSQLPKDRFSAERLKGVDSTLKIQPAKLEDSAVYLCASSHANRIREDTQYFGPGTRLTVL.

V gene TRBV5-4 combines with J gene TRBJ1-6, with TRBD1 matching over 9 bases. Per germline, CDR1 SGHNT and CDR2 YYREEE (reference sequence). The ends lost 5 bases at V and 10 bases at J; junction bases unmatched: 10. The CDR3 totals 15 residues. In DNA form, the CDR3 reads TGTGCCAGCAGGAACCGGGACAGGGTCGCGTCACCCCTCCACTTT. Protein sequence: CASRNRDRVASPLHF.

V usage is TRBV4-3 and J usage is TRBJ1-2; the D is unclear. Germline CDR1 LGHNA, CDR2 YSLEER. V was shortened by 0 bases and J by 4 bases, with 12 bases between the two germline ends. This CDR3 spans 15 amino acids. The CDR3 here is CASSQDGSEGYGYTF. CDR3 DNA: TGCGCCAGCAGCCAAGATGGGAGCGAGGGCTATGGCTACACCTTC.

This chain joins TRBV6-5 and TRBJ1-5; D not resolved. The V gene's germline CDR1 is MNHEY and CDR2 SVGAGI. The length of the CDR3 is 13 residues. V was cut by 0 bases and J by 7 bases, with 7 bases left in between. CDR3 region: CASSYSSEQPQHF. For the CDR3, the DNA is TGTGCCAGCAGTTACTCGAGCGAACAGCCCCAGCATTTT.

This chain uses TRBV5-1 with TRBJ2-7, with TRBD2 matching 10 bases. The CDR3 length is 14 residues. The V and J ends lost 1 base and 7 bases, in that order; junction bases with no gene match: 5. Germline-derived CDR1 and CDR2 are SGHRS and YFSETQ. CDR3 sequence reads: CASSLLAGAGEQYF. In DNA, the CDR3 is TGCGCCAGCAGCTTGCTAGCGGGAGCGGGAGAGCAGTACTTC.

Here the CDR3 reads CASSLPSGNSDTQYF. The CDR3 DNA reads TGCGCCAGCAGCTTGCCTAGCGGGAACTCAGATACGCAGTATTTT. The chain links TRBV5-1 to TRBJ2-3; TRBD2 matches at 9 bases. Losses at the gene ends were 1 base for V and 4 bases for J; bases not matched to a gene: 4. Germline-derived CDR1 and CDR2 are SGHRS and YFSETQ. The CDR3 is 15 amino acids.

The chain recombines TRBV7-9 with TRBJ2-1, with 9 bases fitting TRBD2. V lost 1 base to trimming and J lost 1 base; unmatched junction nucleotides: 8. This CDR3 spans 18 amino acids. Per the germline V gene, CDR1 is SEHNR and CDR2 is FQNEAQ (reference sequence). The CDR3 region has the DNA TGTGCCAGCAGCTTAGTTCAGGGTGGACTAGCGTCCTACAATGAGCAGTTCTTC. This codes for CASSLVQGGLASYNEQFF.

Points on this clone: A junction boundary mismatches the germline segment, possibly from a read error. The chain links TRBV7-7 to TRBJ2-3, with TRBD1 as a possible D gene (8 bases). CDR1 and CDR2 from the germline V gene are SSHAT and FNYEAQ (reference sequence). The CDR3 extends over 15 amino acids. The CDR3 spells CASSTGQGGGDTQYF. In DNA, the CDR3 is TGTGCTAGCAGCACCGGACAGGGAGGGGGGGATACGCAGTATTTT.

This rearrangement joins TRBV5-1 to TRBJ2-7; 16 bases map to TRBD2. The ends lost 4 bases at V and 0 bases at J; junction bases unmatched: 10. The CDR3 covers 19 residues. Germline CDR1 and CDR2: SGHRS and YFSETQ. CDR3 sequence reads: CASSPQGGTSGRVSYEQYF. The CDR3 region has the DNA TGCGCCAGCAGCCCACAAGGGGGGACTAGCGGGAGGGTCTCCTACGAGCAGTACTTC. Looking up the rest from reference TRBV5-1 and TRBJ2-7 gives the full variable domain: KAGVTQTPRYLIKTRGQQVTLSCSPISGHRSVSWYQQTPGQGLQFLFEYFSETQRNKGNFPGRFSGRQFSNSRSEMNVSTLELGDSALYLCASSPQGGTSGRVSYEQYFGPGTRLTVT.

A remark on this clone: Mismatch with germline at one junction end may stem from a read error. The chain recombines TRBV7-9 with TRBJ2-3; 11 bases agree with TRBD2. CDR1 is SEHNR, CDR2 FQNEAQ, per germline (reference sequence). The CDR3 has 14 residues. The DNA of the CDR3 is TGTGCCAGCAGACTAGCGGGAGTCGAAGATACGCGGTATTTT. It encodes CASRLAGVEDTRYF.